Presented here are 25 T cell receptor beta chains from one specimen sequenced in a study of T cell responses to AZD1222 COVID-19 vaccine. The method was immunoSEQ multiplex PCR; TCRdb's version includes in-frame clones alone and lacks a portion of them. The sample lists 90,000 to 150,000 clones; about 86% were seen once. The sequencing used peripheral blood, collected 28 days after the second AZD1222 dose. These receptors originate from an adult who received the AZD1222 COVID-19 vaccine.

The chain employs TRBV10-3 and TRBJ2-2; 7 bases agree with TRBD1. Germline V gene sequence: CDR1 ENHRY, CDR2 SYGVKD. Germline trimming cut 6 bases from V and 4 bases from J; bases unmatched to any gene: 8. The CDR3 is made up of 15 amino acids. The CDR3 region is CAISHRGEGTGELFF. Written as DNA, the CDR3 is TGTGCCATCAGCCACAGGGGTGAGGGCACCGGGGAGCTGTTTTTT.

This sequence joins TRBV7-9 and TRBJ2-7; TRBD1 might be the D (5 bases). Germline CDR1 reads SEHNR; CDR2 reads FQNEAQ (reference sequence). The CDR3 spans 16 residues. The ends were cut back, 1 base at V and 4 bases at J, with 17 bases in the middle. The CDR3 loop reads CASSLGQSFLPYEQYF. The CDR3 DNA is TGTGCCAGCAGCTTAGGACAGTCCTTTCTCCCGTACGAGCAGTACTTC.

The chain recombines TRBV24-1 with TRBJ1-4, with D maybe TRBD1 (5 bases). This CDR3 region has 15 residues. Germline V gene sequence: CDR1 KGHDR, CDR2 SFDVKD. V shed 7 bases and J shed 5 bases, with 16 bases lying between them. The CDR3 DNA is TGTGCCACCAGCGCGGGCACAGGTTTGAATGAAAAACTGTTTTTT. This gives the protein CATSAGTGLNEKLFF.

This rearrangement joins TRBV18 to TRBJ2-5; D not certain. CDR3 length: 13 residues. Looked up from germline, CDR1 is KGHSH and CDR2 is LQKENI. With 0 bases removed from V and 5 bases from J, the gap between germline ends came to 7 bases. CDR3 loop: CASSPPGRETQYF. The CDR3 DNA is TGTGCCAGCTCACCACCGGGTCGGGAGACCCAGTACTTC.

The chain has TRBV27 and TRBJ1-1; 7 positions agree with TRBD1. CDR1 is MNHEY and CDR2 is SMNVEV in the germline V gene (reference sequence). V lost 6 bases to trimming and J lost 4 bases; unmatched junction nucleotides: 11. This CDR3 is built from 15 residues. The CDR3: CASREGGVLGTEAFF. Here the CDR3 DNA reads TGTGCCAGCAGGGAAGGGGGCGTTCTGGGCACTGAAGCTTTCTTT.

The V gene is TRBV29-1, the J gene TRBJ1-1; no reliable D call. CDR1 SQVTM and CDR2 ANQGSEA come from the germline V gene. The CDR3 loop spans 12 amino acids. Trimming pared 1 base from V and 8 bases from J, leaving 11 bases between. CDR3 in DNA: TGCAGCGTTGAAGGAGGGCCAGAAGAAGCTTTCTTT. Protein product: CSVEGGPEEAFF.

This chain connects TRBV19 to TRBJ1-1; 7 nucleotides line up with TRBD1. The CDR3 extends over 16 amino acids. After removal of 3 bases from V and 3 bases from J, the junction contained 10 bases not matched to a gene. CDR1 and CDR2 (germline): LNHDA, SQIVND (reference sequence). The DNA for the CDR3 is TGTGCCAGTAGTATTCAGGACTGGACAGGCCACACTGAAGCTTTCTTT. Protein: CASSIQDWTGHTEAFF.

The V and J genes are TRBV7-8 and TRBJ1-1, with no clear D. With 4 bases removed from V and 1 base from J, the gap between germline ends came to 16 bases. The CDR3 runs 16 residues. In germline, CDR1 is SGHVS, CDR2 FQNEAQ. CDR3 sequence (DNA): TGTGCCAGCAGCTGGGATCTTAGGCCCTCGAACACTGAAGCTTTCTTT. Protein sequence: CASSWDLRPSNTEAFF. Full variable domain (missing parts from reference TRBV7-8 and TRBJ1-1): GAGVSQSPRYKVAKRGQDVALRCDPISGHVSLFWYQQALGQGPEFLTYFQNEAQLDKSGLPSDRFFAERPEGSVSTLKIQRTQQEDSAVYLCASSWDLRPSNTEAFFGQGTRLTVV.

In its sample, this clone was seen once. The chain uses TRBV2 and TRBJ1-4; D unresolved. The CDR3 contains 14 residues. The V gene's germline CDR1 is SNHLY and CDR2 FYNNEI. V was clipped by 1 base and J by 7 bases, with 10 bases between them. The CDR3 nucleotides are TGTGCCAGCAGTGAAGACAGCCCCGCTGAAAAACTGTTTTTT. Encoded protein: CASSEDSPAEKLFF. Based on the CDR3 plus reference TRBV2 and TRBJ1-4, the full variable domain is EPEVTQTPSHQVTQMGQEVILRCVPISNHLYFYWYRQILGQKVEFLVSFYNNEISEKSEIFDDQFSVERPDGSNFTLKIRSTKLEDSAMYFCASSEDSPAEKLFFGSGTQLSVL.

V and J are TRBV4-2 and TRBJ2-7; D is perhaps TRBD2 (6 bases). The CDR3 length is 16 residues. V shed 0 bases and J shed 3 bases, with 15 bases lying between them. Germline CDR1 is LGHNA and CDR2 is YNFKEQ. Here the CDR3 reads CASSQEEGVRFYEQYF. The CDR3 DNA sequence: TGTGCCAGCAGCCAAGAGGAGGGCGTCAGGTTCTACGAGCAGTACTTC.

Worth noting for this clone: At one boundary the junction diverges from the germline segment, which might be a read error. The chain uses TRBV5-4 and TRBJ1-5; 7 bases are a match to TRBD1. Looked up from germline, CDR1 is SGHNT and CDR2 is YYREEE (reference sequence). The CDR3 loop spans 15 amino acids. The CDR3 reads CASSLGTDSNRPQHF. The CDR3 DNA reads TGTGCCAGCAGCCTGGGGACAGATAGCAATCGGCCCCAGCATTTT.

The chain is built from TRBV27 and TRBJ2-3; 9 bases are shared with TRBD2. The V segment lost 2 bases and the J segment 8 bases; nucleotides outside the gene matches: 8. Germline-derived CDR1 and CDR2 are MNHEY and SMNVEV (reference sequence). CDR3 size: 15 residues. DNA for the CDR3: TGTGCCAGCAGTTTACAGGCGGGGGGGCTCGGTACGCAGTATTTT. Residues: CASSLQAGGLGTQYF.

V usage is TRBV7-2 and J usage is TRBJ2-2; the match to TRBD1 covers 7 bases. Germline trimming cut 5 bases from V and 6 bases from J; bases unmatched to any gene: 6. The CDR3 loop spans 14 amino acids. Germline V gene data show CDR1 as SGHTA and CDR2 as FQGNSA. In DNA, the CDR3 is TGTGCCAGCAGCCTGAGACAGGGCCCCGGGGAGCTGTTTTTT. It yields the protein CASSLRQGPGELFF.

The chain links TRBV21-1 to TRBJ1-2. TRBV21-1 is shown as a pseudogene. The CDR3 has 18 residues. CDR3 protein: CASSLSGAREPPLDGYTF. The CDR3 nucleotides are TGTGCCAGCAGCTTAAGCGGGGCCAGGGAACCTCCTTTGGATGGCTACACCTTC.

The chain combines TRBV4-3 with TRBJ1-5; tentatively, D is TRBD1 (5 bases). The CDR3 is 16 residues long. V was cut by 0 bases and J by 9 bases, with 18 bases left in between. CDR1 and CDR2 from the germline V gene are LGHNA and YSLEER. CDR3 region: CASSQDGPSHGGPQHF. Here the CDR3 DNA reads TGCGCCAGCAGCCAAGACGGGCCTTCACACGGGGGGCCCCAGCATTTT.

The chain carries TRBV25-1 and TRBJ1-5; TRBD1 agrees at 7 bases. The junction had 7 bases not matched to a gene; V was cut back by 4 bases and J by 7 bases. The CDR3 totals 14 residues. The germline CDR1 and CDR2 sequences are MGHDK and SYGVNS. CDR3 sequence (DNA): TGTGCCAGCAGTGTCACAGGGGATTCGCAGCCCCAGCATTTT. As protein: CASSVTGDSQPQHF.

The J gene is TRBJ1-2, the V gene TRBV5-4; TRBD1 agrees at 9 bases. The ends lost 3 bases at V and 4 bases at J; junction bases unmatched: 19. In germline, CDR1 is SGHNT, CDR2 YYREEE (reference sequence). There are 19 residues in the CDR3. CDR3 region: CASSSLRRTGDSVGYGYTF. The DNA of the CDR3 is TGTGCCAGCAGCTCCCTCCGCCGGACAGGGGACTCTGTGGGCTATGGCTACACCTTC. Full variable domain (missing parts from reference TRBV5-4 and TRBJ1-2): ETGVTQSPTHLIKTRGQQVTLRCSSQSGHNTVSWYQQALGQGPQFIFQYYREEENGRGNFPPRFSGLQFPNYSSELNVNALELDDSALYLCASSSLRRTGDSVGYGYTFGSGTRLTVV.

The CDR3 DNA follows: TGTGCCAGCAGCTTAGAGGGCCACTATGGCTACACCTTC. Amino acids: CASSLEGHYGYTF. V is TRBV11-2 and J is TRBJ1-2; D is ambiguous. Germline CDR1 is SGHAT and CDR2 is FQNNGV. Trimming cost V 0 bases and J 3 bases, with 5 bases left between them. The CDR3 has 13 amino acids.

The chain joins TRBV27 to TRBJ2-7; the match to TRBD1 covers 8 bases. V was pared by 7 bases and J by 7 bases, with 12 bases of the junction left unmatched. The CDR3 has 14 residues. CDR1 and CDR2 (germline): MNHEY, SMNVEV (reference sequence). CDR3 DNA: TGTGCCAGCACTCCGGGGACAGGCCTTCTGGAGCAGTACTTC. Its protein is CASTPGTGLLEQYF.

This sequence joins TRBV10-3 and TRBJ2-1, with 7 bases that match TRBD2. Germline V gives CDR1 ENHRY, CDR2 SYGVKD. After removal of 3 bases from V and 10 bases from J, the junction contained 24 bases not matched to a gene. This CDR3 has 19 residues. The CDR3 sequence: CAISDPQWSAGEDNNEQFF. CDR3 DNA: TGTGCCATCAGTGACCCTCAATGGTCGGCGGGAGAGGATAATAACGAGCAGTTCTTC.

J is TRBJ2-1 and V is TRBV10-3, with 8 positions matching TRBD1. Germline V gene data show CDR1 as ENHRY and CDR2 as SYGVKD. CDR3 length: 15 amino acids. V trimming: 2 bases; J trimming: 8 bases; junction bases outside the gene matches: 8. For the CDR3, the DNA is TGTGCCATCAGTGAGAGCAGGGGGCGCATGGATGAGCAGTTCTTC. It yields the protein CAISESRGRMDEQFF.

This chain joins TRBV19 and TRBJ2-2; 16 nucleotides align to TRBD2. The CDR3 is 18 residues long. The junction had 6 bases not matched to a gene; V was cut back by 5 bases and J by 3 bases. Germline CDR1 reads LNHDA; CDR2 reads SQIVND (reference sequence). CDR3 sequence (DNA): TGTGCCAGTAGTGCGGGACTAGCGGGAGGGCGAGACACCGGGGAGCTGTTTTTT. It encodes CASSAGLAGGRDTGELFF.

V gene TRBV6-6 combines with J gene TRBJ1-2; D gene uncertain. The CDR3 is made up of 18 amino acids. CDR1 MNHNY and CDR2 SVGAGI come from the germline V gene (reference sequence). V dropped 5 bases and J dropped 2 bases, with 24 bases sitting between them. In nucleotides, the CDR3 is TGTGCCAGCAGTCCCCTCCAATTAGGTTTAATAGGGAACTATGGCTACACCTTC. Translated: CASSPLQLGLIGNYGYTF.

The CDR3, as DNA: TGTGCCAGTAACTATTTAGCGGGAGGGAAGAATGAGCAGTTCTTC. Its translation is CASNYLAGGKNEQFF. V and J are TRBV19 and TRBJ2-1; 11 nucleotides match TRBD2. Germline V gene lookup returns CDR1 LNHDA and CDR2 SQIVND (reference sequence). There are 15 residues in the CDR3. With 7 bases clipped from V and 7 bases from J, the junction kept 9 bases outside the gene matches.

This chain joins TRBV28 and TRBJ2-7, with 10 bases fitting TRBD2. The CDR3 consists of 14 residues. V lost 3 bases and J lost 3; bases outside the gene matches: 2. Per germline, CDR1 MDHEN and CDR2 SYDVKM. CDR3 sequence (DNA): TGTGCCAGCAGTTTTGGGACTAGCGTCTACGAGCAGTACTTC. The encoded protein is CASSFGTSVYEQYF.